This is a list of T cell receptor beta chains from one sample in a study of memory CD4+ T cells and cytomegalovirus serostatus. Method: immunoSEQ multiplex PCR; TCRdb's copy keeps in-frame clones and lacks some. Of about 50,000 clones listed, about 73% are singletons. The sample taken for sequencing was memory CD4+ T cells from blood. These receptors were obtained from an adult in good health and CMV-seronegative. Each CDR3 is given with its conserved first and last residue. D genes are given only for firm matches. The size of a clone is reported for some rows only, either as once, few or many, or as a class for expanded clones.

CDR3	DNA	size	D	V	J
CASSSQGHLQETQYF	TGCGCCAGCAGCTCCCAGGGTCACTTACAAGAGACCCAGTACTTC	once	.	TRBV5-1	TRBJ2-5
CASSPQTGEYYGYTF	TGTGCCAGCAGCCCGCAGACAGGGGAGTACTATGGCTACACCTTC	once	TRBD1	TRBV7-2	TRBJ1-2
CASSLRPRQGAQIYEQYF	TGCGCCAGCAGCTTGAGGCCCCGACAGGGGGCTCAGATTTACGAGCAGTACTTC	few	TRBD1	TRBV5-1	TRBJ2-7
CASSDAGGGNTIYF	TGTGCCAGCAGTGATGCAGGGGGGGGAAACACCATATATTTT	.	TRBD1	TRBV25-1	TRBJ1-3
CASSQRTGERSGNTIYF	TGTGCCAGCAGCCAACGGACAGGCGAGCGCTCTGGAAACACCATATATTTT	.	TRBD1	TRBV14	TRBJ1-3
CASSSVGGEQFF	TGTGCCAGCAGTTCCGTAGGTGGTGAGCAGTTCTTC	.	.	TRBV27	TRBJ2-1
CSVGVRETGEQYF	TGCAGCGTAGGGGTCCGTGAGACGGGCGAGCAGTACTTC	.	.	TRBV29-1	TRBJ2-7
CASSRDRNSYNEQFF	TGTGCCAGCAGCCGAGACCGAAACTCCTACAATGAGCAGTTCTTC	.	.	TRBV6-4	TRBJ2-1
CASSESTYRTGNTGELFF	TGCGCCAGCAGTGAGTCGACTTATAGGACAGGGAACACCGGGGAGCTGTTTTTT	few	TRBD1	TRBV10-1	TRBJ2-2
CASSEEASLGTDTQYF	TGTGCCAGCAGCGAAGAAGCGAGTCTGGGCACAGATACGCAGTATTTT	.	.	TRBV9	TRBJ2-3
CASTMGDTPYQPQHF	TGTGCCAGCACCATGGGGGACACGCCCTATCAGCCCCAGCATTTT	.	.	TRBV6-1	TRBJ1-5
CTSSPWRHCSNQPQHF	TGCACCAGCAGCCCGTGGCGACACTGTAGCAATCAGCCCCAGCATTTT	.	.	TRBV1	TRBJ1-5
CASSWGTSTEAFF	TGTGCCAGCAGTTGGGGCACCAGCACTGAAGCTTTCTTT	few	.	TRBV27	TRBJ1-1
CATSRGGTGRAEAFF	TGTGCCACCAGCAGAGGCGGGACAGGGCGGGCTGAAGCTTTCTTT	.	TRBD1	TRBV15	TRBJ1-1
CASSPPVWPLNYGYTF	TGTGCCAGCAGTCCCCCCGTTTGGCCACTTAACTATGGCTACACCTTC	.	.	TRBV28	TRBJ1-2
CASSLTSLTEAFF	TGTGCCAGCAGCTTGACAAGCCTCACTGAAGCTTTCTTT	few	.	TRBV7-6	TRBJ1-1
CASSPGHNQPQHF	TGTGCCAGCAGCCCGGGCCACAATCAGCCCCAGCATTTT	few	.	TRBV27	TRBJ1-5
CAITGGANTEAFF	TGTGCCATCACTGGAGGAGCTAACACTGAAGCTTTCTTT	.	.	TRBV10-3	TRBJ1-1
CASSEGTVNSPLHF	TGTGCCAGCAGTGAAGGGACAGTTAATTCACCCCTCCACTTT	.	.	TRBV6-1	TRBJ1-6
CASSCRGVGKTYGYTF	TGTGCCAGCAGTTGTCGAGGAGTGGGAAAGACCTATGGCTACACCTTC	.	.	TRBV25-1	TRBJ1-2
CASSPTGTGGTEAFF	TGTGCCAGCAGCCCCACCGGGACAGGGGGCACTGAAGCTTTCTTT	.	TRBD1	TRBV7-9	TRBJ1-1
CASSPERSGANVLTF	TGTGCCAGCTCACCGGAACGTTCTGGGGCCAACGTCCTGACTTTC	.	.	TRBV18	TRBJ2-6
CASRKLAGGQNTGELFF	TGCGCCAGCAGAAAACTAGCGGGAGGGCAAAACACCGGGGAGCTGTTTTTT	.	TRBD2	TRBV5-1	TRBJ2-2
CASSSWSPTDTQYF	TGCGCCAGCAGCTCCTGGAGTCCCACAGATACGCAGTATTTT	.	.	TRBV5-1	TRBJ2-3
CASSEQFAGMLASSTDTQYF	TGTGCCAGCAGTGAACAGTTTGCAGGGATGTTAGCGTCCTCCACAGATACGCAGTATTTT	.	.	TRBV6-1	TRBJ2-3
CASSFMGRRSTDTQYF	TGTGCCAGCAGTTTTATGGGGAGGCGGAGCACAGATACGCAGTATTTT	.	.	TRBV28	TRBJ2-3
CASSSPLQGANEQYF	TGTGCCAGCAGCTCTCCTTTACAGGGGGCCAACGAGCAGTACTTC	.	TRBD1	TRBV7-9	TRBJ2-7
CASGLAGGETQYF	TGTGCCAGTGGACTAGCGGGGGGAGAGACCCAGTACTTC	.	TRBD2	TRBV19	TRBJ2-5
CASTMGSMNTEAFF	TGTGCCAGCACCATGGGGTCTATGAACACTGAAGCTTTCTTT	few	.	TRBV6-6	TRBJ1-1
CATSRAGPPEKLFF	TGTGCCACCAGCAGGGCCGGGCCACCGGAAAAACTGTTTTTT	once	.	TRBV15	TRBJ1-4
CASSQRLAGVVEQFF	TGTGCCAGCTCCCAGAGACTAGCGGGAGTTGTTGAGCAGTTCTTC	.	TRBD2	TRBV27	TRBJ2-1
CASGRSRTGYSGANVLTF	TGTGCCAGTGGGAGAAGTCGGACAGGGTACTCTGGGGCCAACGTCCTGACTTTC	.	TRBD1	TRBV27	TRBJ2-6
CASSKRTGLDEQYF	TGTGCCAGCAGTAAACGGACAGGCCTCGACGAGCAGTACTTC	.	TRBD1	TRBV6-6	TRBJ2-7
CASSPSGDPGANVLTF	TGTGCCAGCAGCCCCTCAGGGGACCCTGGGGCCAACGTCCTGACTTTC	.	.	TRBV7-9	TRBJ2-6
CASSGQGWNTEAFF	TGTGCCAGTAGTGGACAGGGGTGGAACACTGAAGCTTTCTTT	.	TRBD1	TRBV19	TRBJ1-1
CASSLASGRAVDTQYF	TGTGCCAGCAGCCTGGCGAGCGGGAGGGCCGTGGATACGCAGTATTTT	.	TRBD2	TRBV5-5	TRBJ2-3
CAWKLEGTVNTEAFF	TGTGCCTGGAAGTTGGAAGGGACGGTGAACACTGAAGCTTTCTTT	few	.	TRBV30	TRBJ1-1
CASMASGSTGELFF	TGTGCCAGCATGGCTAGCGGAAGCACCGGGGAGCTGTTTTTT	.	TRBD2	TRBV6-6	TRBJ2-2
CASSGAGGMVGELFF	TGTGCCAGCAGTGGGGCTGGAGGGATGGTCGGGGAGCTGTTTTTT	.	.	TRBV2	TRBJ2-2
CSVDRDGREGEKLFF	TGCAGCGTTGATAGGGACGGGCGAGAGGGTGAAAAACTGTTTTTT	.	.	TRBV29-1	TRBJ1-4
CASSFGRPTRELFF	TGTGCCAGCAGCTTCGGCAGGCCGACCCGGGAGCTGTTTTTT	once	.	TRBV13	TRBJ2-2
CASSPREGIAGANVLTF	TGTGCCAGCAGCCCGAGAGAGGGGATCGCTGGGGCCAACGTCCTGACTTTC	.	.	TRBV9	TRBJ2-6
CASSLGGTDTQYF	TGTGCCAGCAGCTTGGGTGGCACAGATACGCAGTATTTT	.	.	TRBV7-3	TRBJ2-3
CSADGGPRDTQYF	TGCAGCGCTGACGGGGGGCCGAGAGATACGCAGTATTTT	.	.	TRBV29-1	TRBJ2-3
CASSLDSWGATNEKLFF	TGCGCCAGCAGCTTGGATTCCTGGGGAGCAACTAATGAAAAACTGTTTTTT	.	.	TRBV5-1	TRBJ1-4
CASSHQVSALSEKLFF	TGCGCCAGCAGCCACCAGGTTTCAGCACTCAGTGAAAAACTGTTTTTT	.	.	TRBV4-1	TRBJ1-4
CSVEEIGAGAGNQPQHF	TGCAGCGTTGAAGAAATAGGGGCAGGGGCAGGCAATCAGCCCCAGCATTTT	.	.	TRBV29-1	TRBJ1-5
CASGLGRTGALYEQYF	TGTGCCAGCGGTTTGGGACGGACAGGTGCTCTGTACGAGCAGTACTTC	.	TRBD1	TRBV6-5	TRBJ2-7
CASSVTGSPLYEQYF	TGTGCCAGTAGTGTTACAGGATCCCCTCTCTACGAGCAGTACTTC	.	.	TRBV19	TRBJ2-7
CASSVVKRERAGELFF	TGTGCCAGCAGCGTAGTCAAGCGGGAGAGAGCGGGGGAGCTGTTTTTT	once	TRBD2	TRBV9	TRBJ2-2
CASSIFPRESGGGETQYF	TGTGCCAGTAGTATTTTCCCTCGGGAAAGCGGGGGCGGAGAGACCCAGTACTTC	.	TRBD2	TRBV19	TRBJ2-5
CASSRASGRSEGGTQYF	TGTGCCAGCAGCCGGGCGAGCGGGAGATCTGAGGGTGGGACCCAGTACTTC	.	TRBD2	TRBV7-2	TRBJ2-5